This T cell receptor beta chain was identified in a study of molecular identifiers for immune sequencing clone quantification. The authors gated naive CD8 T cells as CD8+CD4-CCR7+CD45RA+ for sorting. TCRdb independently ran MiXCR on the PCR reads; one entry per CDR3 protein. Of 490,000 or so distinct CDR3 sequences listed, around 23% are singletons. CDR1 and CDR2 (germline): SEHNR, FQNEAQ (reference sequence). V shed 5 bases and J 6 bases; nucleotides not matched to a gene: 7. The CDR3 extends over 13 amino acids. Study-level points and caveats: Spiked Jurkat TCR RNA originating from one cell could reportedly be identified amid one million naive cells. Clonotypes surpassing 20 RNA copies contained over 98% of effector molecules, versus under 1% in naive cells. For highly expanded clones, sizes could be underestimated when identical TCR molecules share a barcode.

This clonotype was detected once. Its antigen is as yet unknown. The chain employs TRBV7-9 and TRBJ2-7; 7 bases align to TRBD2. Sequenced material: naive CD8+ T cells from blood, with Jurkat cell RNA spiked in. Subset here: FACS-sorted CD8+CD4-CCR7+CD45RA+ naive T cells. The receptor's source is a human donor in good health. Some libraries in this study had Jurkat cell RNA spiked in. Here the CDR3 DNA reads TGTGCCAGCAGCACGACTAGCAGGGTCGAGCAGTACTTC. Residues: CASSTTSRVEQYF. Variable domain in full (rest from reference TRBV7-9 and TRBJ2-7): DTGVSQNPRHKITKRGQNVTFRCDPISEHNRLYWYRQTLGQGPEFLTYFQNEAQLEKSRLLSDRFSAERPKGSFSTLEIQRTEQGDSAMYLCASSTTSRVEQYFGPGTRLTVT.